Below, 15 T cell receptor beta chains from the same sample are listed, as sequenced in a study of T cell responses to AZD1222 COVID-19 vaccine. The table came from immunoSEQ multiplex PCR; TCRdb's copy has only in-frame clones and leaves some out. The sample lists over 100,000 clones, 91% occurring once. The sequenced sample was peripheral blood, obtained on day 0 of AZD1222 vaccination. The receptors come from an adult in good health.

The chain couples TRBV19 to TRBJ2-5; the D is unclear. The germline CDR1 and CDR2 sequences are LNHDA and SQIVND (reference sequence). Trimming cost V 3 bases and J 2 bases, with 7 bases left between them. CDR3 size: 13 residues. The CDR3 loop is CASSMSLQETQYF. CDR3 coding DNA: TGTGCCAGTAGTATGTCCTTACAAGAGACCCAGTACTTC.

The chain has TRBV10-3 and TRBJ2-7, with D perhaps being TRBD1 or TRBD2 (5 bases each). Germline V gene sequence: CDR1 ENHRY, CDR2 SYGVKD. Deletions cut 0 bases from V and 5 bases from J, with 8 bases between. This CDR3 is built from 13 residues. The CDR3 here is CAISESGDDEQYF. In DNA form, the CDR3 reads TGTGCCATCAGTGAGTCGGGGGACGACGAGCAGTACTTC.

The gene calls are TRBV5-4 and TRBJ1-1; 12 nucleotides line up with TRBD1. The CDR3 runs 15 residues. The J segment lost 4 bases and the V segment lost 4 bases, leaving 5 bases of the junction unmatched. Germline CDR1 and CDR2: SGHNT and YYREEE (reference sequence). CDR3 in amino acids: CASSRGGQGATEAFF. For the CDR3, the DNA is TGTGCCAGCAGCCGAGGGGGACAGGGGGCCACTGAAGCTTTCTTT. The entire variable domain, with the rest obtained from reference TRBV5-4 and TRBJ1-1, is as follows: ETGVTQSPTHLIKTRGQQVTLRCSSQSGHNTVSWYQQALGQGPQFIFQYYREEENGRGNFPPRFSGLQFPNYSSELNVNALELDDSALYLCASSRGGQGATEAFFGQGTRLTVV.

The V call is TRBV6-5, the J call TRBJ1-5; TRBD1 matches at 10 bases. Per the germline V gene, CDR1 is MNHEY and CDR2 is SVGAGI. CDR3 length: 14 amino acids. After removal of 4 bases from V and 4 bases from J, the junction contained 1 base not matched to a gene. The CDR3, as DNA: TGTGCCAGCAGTTTGGGACAGGGGAATCAGCCCCAGCATTTT. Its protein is CASSLGQGNQPQHF.

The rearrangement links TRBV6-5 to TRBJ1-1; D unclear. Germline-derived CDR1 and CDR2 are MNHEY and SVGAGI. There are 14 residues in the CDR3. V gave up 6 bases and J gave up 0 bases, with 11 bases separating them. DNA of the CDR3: TGTGCCAGCAGAATTGGGCCGCTGAACACTGAAGCTTTCTTT. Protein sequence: CASRIGPLNTEAFF.

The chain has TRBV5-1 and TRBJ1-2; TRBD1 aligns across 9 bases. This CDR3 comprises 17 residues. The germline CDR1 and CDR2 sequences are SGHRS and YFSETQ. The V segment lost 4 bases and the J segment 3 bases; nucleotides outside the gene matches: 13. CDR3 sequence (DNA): TGCGCCAGCAGCCCGGGACAGGGAAGTCTCAACGACTATGGCTACACCTTC. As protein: CASSPGQGSLNDYGYTF.

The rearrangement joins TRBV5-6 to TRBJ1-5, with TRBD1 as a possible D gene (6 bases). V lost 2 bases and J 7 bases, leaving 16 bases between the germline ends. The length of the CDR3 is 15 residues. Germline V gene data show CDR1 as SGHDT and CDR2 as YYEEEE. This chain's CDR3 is CASSFRQAGGQPQHF. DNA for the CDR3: TGTGCCAGCAGCTTCAGACAGGCCGGGGGGCAGCCCCAGCATTTT.

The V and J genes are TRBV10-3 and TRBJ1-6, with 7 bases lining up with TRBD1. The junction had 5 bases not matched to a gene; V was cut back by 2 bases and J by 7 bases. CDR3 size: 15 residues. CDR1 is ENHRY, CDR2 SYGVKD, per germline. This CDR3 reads CAISEVGQENSPLHF. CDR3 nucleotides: TGTGCCATCAGTGAGGTAGGACAGGAGAATTCACCCCTCCACTTT.

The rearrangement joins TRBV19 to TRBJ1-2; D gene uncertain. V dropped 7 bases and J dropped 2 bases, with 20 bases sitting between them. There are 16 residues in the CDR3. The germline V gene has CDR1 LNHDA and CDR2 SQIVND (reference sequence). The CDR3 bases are TGTGCCAGTAAGGGCCCGAGCGCGGCGCTCAACTATGGCTACACCTTC. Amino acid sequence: CASKGPSAALNYGYTF.

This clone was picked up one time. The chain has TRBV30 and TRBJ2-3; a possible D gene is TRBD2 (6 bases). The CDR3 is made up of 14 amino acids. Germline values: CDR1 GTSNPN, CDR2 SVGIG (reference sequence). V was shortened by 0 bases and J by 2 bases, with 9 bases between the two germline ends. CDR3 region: CAWSVGGDTDTQYF. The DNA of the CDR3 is TGTGCCTGGAGTGTTGGCGGGGACACAGATACGCAGTATTTT.

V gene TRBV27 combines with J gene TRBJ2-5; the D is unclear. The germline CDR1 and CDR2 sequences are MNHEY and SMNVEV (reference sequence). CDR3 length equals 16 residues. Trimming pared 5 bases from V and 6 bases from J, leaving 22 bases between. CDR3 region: CASSDIVGSEKKTQYF. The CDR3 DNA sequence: TGTGCCAGCAGTGACATTGTGGGCAGTGAAAAGAAGACCCAGTACTTC.

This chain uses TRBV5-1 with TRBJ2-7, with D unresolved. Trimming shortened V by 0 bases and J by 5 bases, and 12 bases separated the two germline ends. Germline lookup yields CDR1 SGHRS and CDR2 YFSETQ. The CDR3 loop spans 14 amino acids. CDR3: CASSLASHGNEQYF. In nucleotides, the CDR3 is TGCGCCAGCAGCTTGGCCAGCCACGGCAACGAGCAGTACTTC.

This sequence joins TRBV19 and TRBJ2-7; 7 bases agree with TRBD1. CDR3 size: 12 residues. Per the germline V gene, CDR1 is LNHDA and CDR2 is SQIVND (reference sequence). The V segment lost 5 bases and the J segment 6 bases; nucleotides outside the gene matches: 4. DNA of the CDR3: TGTGCCAGTAGTTTCAACAGGGGCGAGCAGTACTTC. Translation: CASSFNRGEQYF.

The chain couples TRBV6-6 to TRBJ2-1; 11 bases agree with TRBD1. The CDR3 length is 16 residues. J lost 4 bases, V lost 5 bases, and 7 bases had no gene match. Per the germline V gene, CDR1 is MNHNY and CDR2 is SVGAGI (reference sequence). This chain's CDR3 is CASSHPDRGLYNEQFF. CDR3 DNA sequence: TGTGCCAGCAGTCACCCGGACAGGGGGCTATACAATGAGCAGTTCTTC.

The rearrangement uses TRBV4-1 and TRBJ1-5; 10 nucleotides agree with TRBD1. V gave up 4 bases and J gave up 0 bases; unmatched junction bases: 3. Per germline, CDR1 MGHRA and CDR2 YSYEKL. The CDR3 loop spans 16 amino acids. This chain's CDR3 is CASSRGTGDSNQPQHF. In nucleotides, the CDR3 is TGCGCCAGCAGCCGAGGGACAGGGGATAGCAATCAGCCCCAGCATTTT.